The present TCR beta chain was sequenced within a study of T cells in Graves' hyperthyroidism and ophthalmopathy. Study conclusions and caveats: Separation of ophthalmopathy from stable hyperthyroidism was achieved by a 13 V-J model. Most thyroid clonotypes expanded above 0.001 were also detected in blood. The model forecast ophthalmopathy, anticipating it by a median around 6.5 months before onset.

Amplified regions were TCR beta CDR3 sequences from RNA transcripts. HTBI primers were used for first-round RT-PCR of the TCR CDR3. One entry per CDR3 protein results from TCRdb running MiXCR on the multiplex PCR reads. This table holds around 430,000 distinct CDR3 sequences, just under 15% found once. This clonotype was recorded a few times. The antigen remains undetermined. The CDR3 consists of 16 residues. The J segment lost 2 bases and the V segment lost 1 base, leaving 7 bases of the junction unmatched. Germline V gene lookup returns CDR1 SGHTA and CDR2 FQGNSA. Patients were aged 18 to 65, had disease duration under 2 months, and had newly diagnosed hyperthyroidism.

J is TRBJ2-7 and V is TRBV7-2, with TRBD2 matching over 8 bases. Input material: blood. The receptor was derived from a young woman with Graves' hyperthyroidism. CDR3 DNA: TGTGCCAGCAGCTTAGATTGGCGGGAGGCCCCCTACGAGCAGTACTTC. Amino acid sequence: CASSLDWREAPYEQYF. The whole variable domain, remainder taken from reference TRBV7-2 and TRBJ2-7, is GAGVSQSPSNKVTEKGKDVELRCDPISGHTALYWYRQSLGQGLEFLIYFQGNSAPDKSGLPSDRFSAERTGGSVSTLTIQRTQQEDSAVYLCASSLDWREAPYEQYFGPGTRLTVT.